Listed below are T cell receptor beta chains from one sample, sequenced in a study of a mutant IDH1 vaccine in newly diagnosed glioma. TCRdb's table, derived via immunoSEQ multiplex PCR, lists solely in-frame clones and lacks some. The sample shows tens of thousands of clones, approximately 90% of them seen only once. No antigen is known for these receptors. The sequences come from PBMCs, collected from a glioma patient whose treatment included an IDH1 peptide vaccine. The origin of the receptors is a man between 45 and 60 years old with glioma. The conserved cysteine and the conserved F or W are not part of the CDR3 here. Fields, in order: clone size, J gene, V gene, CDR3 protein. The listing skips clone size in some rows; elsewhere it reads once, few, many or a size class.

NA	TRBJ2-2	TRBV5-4	ASSLAGSTGELF
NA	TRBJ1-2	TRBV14	ASSLNRGGTYGYT
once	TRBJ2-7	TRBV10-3	AASLKDNYEQY
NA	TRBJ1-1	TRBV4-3	ASSQGGGHTEAF
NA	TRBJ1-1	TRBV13	ASSLRREDTEAF
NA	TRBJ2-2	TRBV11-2	ASSRVAGRRGELF
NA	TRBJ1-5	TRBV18	ASSPAGQGGNNQPQH
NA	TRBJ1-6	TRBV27	ASSSRTGGFGSPLH
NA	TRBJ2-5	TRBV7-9	ASSQTPGQETQY
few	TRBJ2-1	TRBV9	ASSVVYEGEQF
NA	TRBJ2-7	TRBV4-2	ASSQAHLRPLAEHYEQY
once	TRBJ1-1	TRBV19	ASSIPSGPRGGTEAF
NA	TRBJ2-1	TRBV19	ASSIGLPYSGRRIYEQF
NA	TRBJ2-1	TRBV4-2	ASSQDEVADYNEQF
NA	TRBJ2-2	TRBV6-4	ASSDKNTGELF
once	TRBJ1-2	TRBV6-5	ASRRTGGPYGYT
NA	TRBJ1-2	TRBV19	ASSIEDYGYT
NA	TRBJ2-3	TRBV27	ASSRQGLAGPSDTQY
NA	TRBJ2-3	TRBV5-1	ASSSPPGVAGGRTDTQY
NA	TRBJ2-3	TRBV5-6	ASSSAWGTDTQY
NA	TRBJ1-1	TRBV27	ASSLFVGTEAF
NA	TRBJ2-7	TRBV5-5	ASSLSPPGPPPYEQY
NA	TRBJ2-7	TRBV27	ASRGLAGTHEQY
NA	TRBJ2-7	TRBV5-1	ASSPWNDYEQY